The 6 T cell receptor beta chains below were found in one sample sequenced in a study of blood T cell repertoires in COVID-19. Sequencing was performed with immunoSEQ multiplex PCR; in TCRdb, only in-frame clones are kept and a portion is missing. Of 60,000 to 75,000 clones detected, approximately 87% appear once; the ten largest clones hold over 6.5%. Sequencing input: peripheral blood. All receptors come from a man aged 55 to 70 with acute or convalescent COVID-19.

The CDR3 DNA follows: TGCGCCAGCAGCCCCCGGAGCGGGGGATGGTCCGGGGAGCTGTTTTTT. This sequence encodes CASSPRSGGWSGELFF. The V gene is TRBV4-1, the J gene TRBJ2-2, with 8 bases identical to TRBD2. The ends lost 4 bases at V and 6 bases at J; junction bases unmatched: 10. Germline V lookup: CDR1 MGHRA, CDR2 YSYEKL. The CDR3 loop spans 16 amino acids.

This chain joins TRBV10-2 and TRBJ2-7, with 9 nucleotides matching TRBD2. The CDR3 spans 15 residues. With 5 bases clipped from V and 3 bases from J, the junction kept 8 bases outside the gene matches. In germline, CDR1 is WSHSY, CDR2 SAAADI. The CDR3 nucleotides are TGCGCCAGCAGTCAAAGCGGGGGGAGGCACTACGAGCAGTACTTC. This encodes CASSQSGGRHYEQYF.

The chain couples TRBV19 to TRBJ2-2; no firm D call. The CDR3 runs 15 residues. From germline, CDR1 is LNHDA and CDR2 SQIVND (reference sequence). V lost 2 bases and J 2 bases, leaving 9 bases between the germline ends. CDR3 residues: CASSIFRVNTGELFF. The CDR3 coding sequence is TGTGCCAGTAGTATATTCCGGGTAAACACCGGGGAGCTGTTTTTT.

CDR3 region: CASGLVVRQGYEQYF. CDR3 bases: TGTGCTAGTGGTTTGGTAGTCCGTCAGGGCTACGAGCAGTACTTC. The V gene is TRBV12-5, the J gene TRBJ2-7; TRBD1 might be the D (5 bases). CDR3 size: 15 residues. V was cut by 0 bases and J by 3 bases, with 12 bases left in between. Looked up from germline, CDR1 is LGHNT and CDR2 is FRNRAP.

V gene TRBV5-1 combines with J gene TRBJ1-1; 7 bases map to TRBD1. V shed 3 bases, J shed 1 base, and the junction held 3 bases outside the gene matches. The CDR3 loop spans 14 amino acids. CDR1 is SGHRS and CDR2 is YFSETQ in the germline V gene. The CDR3 region is CASSYGTANTEAFF. The DNA of the CDR3 is TGCGCCAGCAGCTACGGGACAGCGAACACTGAAGCTTTCTTT.

CDR3 sequence: CASSSLWGGDGYTF. The CDR3 nucleotides read TGTGCCAGCAGCTCCCTCTGGGGGGGCGACGGCTACACCTTC. V usage is TRBV7-2 and J usage is TRBJ1-2, with D maybe TRBD1 (6 bases). Trimming pared 4 bases from V and 8 bases from J, leaving 17 bases between. Germline V gene lookup returns CDR1 SGHTA and CDR2 FQGNSA. The CDR3 is made up of 14 amino acids.